These 10 T cell receptor beta chains came from one sample sequenced in a study of T-cell reconstitution after alpha-beta-depleted transplantation in children (dated by TCRdb to the mid-2010s). The library came from PCR. The data were produced on an Illumina HiSeq 2500. TCR libraries were prepared with molecular barcoding, using unique molecular identifiers to normalize TCRbeta repertoire quantification. TCRdb reprocessed the public reads (quality trimming at Q25 with fastp, clone calling with MiXCR) and kept in-frame beta chains. Rows with one shared CDR3 protein collapse into an entry with the most common genes and DNA. The sample yields 350,000 to 500,000 distinct CDR3 sequences; approximately 42% were counted once. The leading ten clones occupy roughly a quarter of the sample. This sample's treatment or condition label indicates: allogeneic hematopoietic cell transplantation with graft depleted of TCRalphabeta T cells and CD19 B cells.

The sample consisted of PBMCs, taken before TCRalphabeta/CD19-depleted stem cell transplant. The receptors derive from a girl aged 2 to 9 with aplastic anemia, due to receive a stem cell transplant.

The chain links TRBV5-1 to TRBJ2-7; D is possibly TRBD1 (5 bases). The ends were cut back, 0 bases at V and 3 bases at J, with 13 bases in the middle. The CDR3 contains 15 residues. Germline V gene data show CDR1 as SGHRS and CDR2 as YFSETQ. The CDR3 sequence is CASSLGSRASYEQYF. The CDR3 DNA follows: TGCGCCAGCAGCTTGGGGAGCAGGGCAAGCTACGAGCAGTACTTC.

This chain joins TRBV6-2 or TRBV6-3 and TRBJ2-2; D call uncertain. The length of the CDR3 is 15 residues. The germline CDR1 and CDR2 sequences are MNHEY and SVGEGT. V was shortened by 5 bases and J by 6 bases, with 16 bases between the two germline ends. The CDR3 bases are TGTGCCAGCAGTATCGGAGAGTCGGTAGCCGGGGAGCTGTTTTTT. Protein product: CASSIGESVAGELFF.

In this sample, this clonotype turned up many times. The rearrangement uses TRBV9 and TRBJ1-4, with D uncertain. This CDR3 spans 14 amino acids. Per the germline V gene, CDR1 is SGDLS and CDR2 is YYNGEE. Trimming took off 4 bases at V and 8 bases at J, with 15 bases between the two ends. The CDR3 protein is CASSPGGGIEKLFF. CDR3 bases: TGTGCCAGCAGCCCCGGAGGAGGTATCGAAAAACTGTTTTTT.

The chain carries TRBV20-1 and TRBJ2-5; tentatively, D is TRBD2 (5 bases). V was cut by 1 base and J by 5 bases, with 11 bases left in between. The CDR3 is 13 amino acids. In germline, CDR1 is DFQATT, CDR2 SNEGSKA (reference sequence). The CDR3 DNA reads TGCAGTGCTAGAGCTCGGCTAGCCGAGACCCAGTACTTC. Its protein product is CSARARLAETQYF.

This clonotype has only one observation. The rearrangement links TRBV7-9 to TRBJ2-6, with 9 bases fitting TRBD1. This CDR3 has 17 amino acids. The junction had 8 bases not matched to a gene; V was cut back by 5 bases and J by 3 bases. Per the germline V gene, CDR1 is SEHNR and CDR2 is FQNEAQ (reference sequence). The CDR3: CASSKGQGRIGANVLTF. The CDR3 DNA reads TGTGCCAGCAGCAAAGGACAGGGGAGAATTGGGGCCAACGTCCTGACTTTC.

J is TRBJ2-5 and V is TRBV20-1; tentative D call: TRBD1 (6 bases). Trimming took 5 bases from V and 2 from J, leaving 12 bases between them. The CDR3 covers 13 residues. In germline, CDR1 is DFQATT, CDR2 SNEGSKA (reference sequence). The CDR3 region has the DNA TGCAGTGCTGTTCGGACAGTTCAAGAGACCCAGTACTTC. Protein sequence: CSAVRTVQETQYF.

J is TRBJ2-1 and V is TRBV20-1, with D hard to call. CDR1 DFQATT and CDR2 SNEGSKA come from the germline V gene (reference sequence). Trimming pared 0 bases from V and 5 bases from J, leaving 11 bases between. There are 14 residues in the CDR3. CDR3 bases: TGCAGTGCTAGAGATTACGGCCTACACAATGAGCAGTTCTTC. This gives the protein CSARDYGLHNEQFF.

For the CDR3, the DNA is TGTGCCAGCAGCCTGACTCCAACCCTAGGGCGTGAGCAGTTCTTC. Its protein product is CASSLTPTLGREQFF. V usage is TRBV21-1 and J usage is TRBJ2-1; no check of the table's D call, TRBD1, against the DNA was made. TRBV21-1 is deemed a pseudogene. The CDR3 has 15 amino acids.

This chain uses TRBV15 with TRBJ2-7; D possibly corresponds to TRBD2 (6 bases). V lost 3 bases and J lost 1, with 13 bases in between. The CDR3 spans 15 residues. Looked up from germline, CDR1 is LNHNV and CDR2 is YYDKDF (reference sequence). CDR3 DNA: TGTGCCACCAGCAGCGCAGCGGGCCAATCCTACGAGCAGTACTTC. This gives the protein CATSSAAGQSYEQYF.

The chain has TRBV20-1 and TRBJ2-5; a weak D match, TRBD1 (5 bases). CDR1 is DFQATT, CDR2 SNEGSKA, per germline (reference sequence). V was cut by 3 bases and J by 5 bases, with 16 bases left in between. The CDR3 has 14 residues. CDR3 nucleotide sequence: TGCAGTGCTAGTCCGGCAGGGCTGGGGGAGACCCAGTACTTC. It specifies CSASPAGLGETQYF.